These 9 T cell receptor beta chains came from one sample sequenced in a study of cytomegalovirus exposure and HLA in healthy donors. Sequencing used immunoSEQ multiplex PCR; TCRdb keeps in-frame clones, though not all of them. The sample shows 220,000 or so clones, around nine tenths of them seen only once. Specimen: PBMCs. These receptors originate from a woman aged 18-30 years in good health and CMV-seropositive.

V and J are TRBV5-8 and TRBJ2-2; TRBD1 matches 7 bases. V dropped 0 bases and J dropped 2; count of bases not matched to a gene: 4. Germline CDR1 reads SGHTS; CDR2 reads YDEGEE. CDR3 length equals 16 residues. For the CDR3, the DNA is TGTGCCAGCAGCTTGGAGACAGGGATTAACACCGGGGAGCTGTTTTTT. Translation: CASSLETGINTGELFF. The full variable domain, rest sourced from reference TRBV5-8 and TRBJ2-2, is EAGVTQSPTHLIKTRGQQATLRCSPISGHTSVYWYQQALGLGLQFLLWYDEGEERNRGNFPPRFSGRQFPNYSSELNVNALELEDSALYLCASSLETGINTGELFFGEGSRLTVL.

The chain joins TRBV28 to TRBJ2-5, with D possibly TRBD1 on 6 matching bases. V was trimmed by 4 bases and J by 6 bases, leaving 21 bases between them. The CDR3 sequence is 16 residues long. Germline lookup yields CDR1 MDHEN and CDR2 SYDVKM. The CDR3 sequence is CASSSREGVADQTQYF. The CDR3 nucleotides are TGTGCCAGCAGTTCGCGAGAGGGGGTCGCCGACCAGACCCAGTACTTC.

This clone turned up a few times. The chain combines TRBV6-6 with TRBJ2-7; maybe TRBD1 (6 bases). Germline CDR1 is MNHNY and CDR2 is SVGAGI (reference sequence). CDR3 length: 14 amino acids. The ends were cut back, 2 bases at V and 0 bases at J, with 8 bases in the middle. The CDR3, as DNA: TGTGCCAGCAGTTACGGACAGAGCTCCTACGAGCAGTACTTC. Its protein product is CASSYGQSSYEQYF.

The sample holds one count of this clone. The chain combines TRBV30 with TRBJ2-1; D is perhaps TRBD2 (6 bases). The CDR3 covers 12 residues. The germline V gene encodes CDR1 GTSNPN and CDR2 SVGIG (reference sequence). V was clipped by 8 bases and J by 7 bases, with 15 bases between them. The CDR3 DNA reads as TGTGCCGCCGATCGGGGGTTTAATGAGCAGTTCTTC. Its translation is CAADRGFNEQFF. The full variable domain, rest sourced from reference TRBV30 and TRBJ2-1, is SQTIHQWPATLVQPVGSPLSLECTVEGTSNPNLYWYRQAAGRGLQLLFYSVGIGQISSEVPQNLSASRPQDRQFILSSKKLLLSDSGFYLCAADRGFNEQFFGPGTRLTVL.

The chain is built from TRBV30 and TRBJ1-1, with D tentatively TRBD1 (5 bases). Germline V gives CDR1 GTSNPN, CDR2 SVGIG (reference sequence). The CDR3 covers 13 residues. V lost 5 bases to trimming and J lost 4 bases, with 14 bases between them. Here the CDR3 reads CAWGALGLTEAFF. The DNA of the CDR3 is TGTGCCTGGGGGGCCCTTGGCCTCACTGAAGCTTTCTTT.

The CDR3 bases are TGTGCCAGCAGTGAACCGCCGGGACAGAACACCGGGGAGCTGTTTTTT. Amino acids: CASSEPPGQNTGELFF. This chain uses TRBV6-1 with TRBJ2-2; maybe TRBD1 (6 bases). This CDR3 is built from 16 residues. The V end lost 2 bases, the J end lost 1 base, and 11 bases lay between the germline ends. Germline CDR1 and CDR2: MNHNS and SASEGT.

The chain uses TRBV27 and TRBJ2-7; 11 nucleotides agree with TRBD2. The CDR3 has 16 residues. Germline V CDR1 and CDR2: MNHEY, SMNVEV (reference sequence). J lost 3 bases, V lost 0 bases, and 4 bases had no gene match. The CDR3 bases are TGTGCCAGCAGTTTATCCGCGACTAGCGGGGTCTACGAGCAGTACTTC. This codes for CASSLSATSGVYEQYF.

This clone was observed once. Other DNA sequences in the same sample also yield this CDR3. In DNA form, the CDR3 reads TGTGCCAGCAGCCCAGCGGGAGCAGATACGCAGTATTTT. Translation gives CASSPAGADTQYF. The chain links TRBV11-2 to TRBJ2-3, with TRBD2 matching 8 bases. The CDR3 consists of 13 residues. From germline, CDR1 is SGHAT and CDR2 FQNNGV. The junction had 2 bases not matched to a gene; V was cut back by 5 bases and J by 4 bases.

This clone came up a few times. The rearrangement uses TRBV12-5 and TRBJ1-5, with D tentatively TRBD1 (5 bases). Germline CDR1 LGHNT, CDR2 FRNRAP. This CDR3 has 15 amino acids. V was cut by 1 base and J by 5 bases, with 12 bases left in between. As DNA, the CDR3 is TGTGCTAGTGGTTTGGACAGGTTAGGGGATCAGCCCCAGCATTTT. Translation: CASGLDRLGDQPQHF.